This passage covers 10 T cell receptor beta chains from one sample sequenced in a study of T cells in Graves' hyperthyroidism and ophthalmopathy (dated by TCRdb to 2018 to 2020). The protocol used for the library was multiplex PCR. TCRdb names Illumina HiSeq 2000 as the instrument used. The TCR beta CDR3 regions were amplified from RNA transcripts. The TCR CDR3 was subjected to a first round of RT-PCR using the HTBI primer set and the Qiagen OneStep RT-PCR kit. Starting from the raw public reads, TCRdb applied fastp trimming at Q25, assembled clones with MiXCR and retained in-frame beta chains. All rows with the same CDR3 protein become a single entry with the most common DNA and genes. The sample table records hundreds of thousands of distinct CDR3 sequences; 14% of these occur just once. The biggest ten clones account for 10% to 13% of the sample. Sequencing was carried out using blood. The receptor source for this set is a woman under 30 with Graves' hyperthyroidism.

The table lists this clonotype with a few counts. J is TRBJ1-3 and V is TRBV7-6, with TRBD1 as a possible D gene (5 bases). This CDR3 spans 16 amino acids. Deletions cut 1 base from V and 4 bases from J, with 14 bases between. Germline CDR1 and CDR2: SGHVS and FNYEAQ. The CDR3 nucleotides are TGTGCCAGCAGCTTAGGACTGACAGACCGCGGAAACACCATATATTTT. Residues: CASSLGLTDRGNTIYF.

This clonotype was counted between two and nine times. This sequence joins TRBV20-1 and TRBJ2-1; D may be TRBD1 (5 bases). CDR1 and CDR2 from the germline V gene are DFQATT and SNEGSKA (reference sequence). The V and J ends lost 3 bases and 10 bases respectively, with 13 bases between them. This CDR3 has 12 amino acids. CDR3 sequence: CSASLRGWEQFF. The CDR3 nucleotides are TGCAGTGCTAGCTTAAGGGGTTGGGAGCAGTTCTTC.

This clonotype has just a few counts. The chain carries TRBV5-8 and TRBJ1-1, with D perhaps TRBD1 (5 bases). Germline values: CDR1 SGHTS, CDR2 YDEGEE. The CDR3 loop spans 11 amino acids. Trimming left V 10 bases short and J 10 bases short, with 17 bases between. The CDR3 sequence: CAHGGGLVAFF. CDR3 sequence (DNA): TGTGCCCACGGTGGGGGACTGGTAGCTTTCTTT.

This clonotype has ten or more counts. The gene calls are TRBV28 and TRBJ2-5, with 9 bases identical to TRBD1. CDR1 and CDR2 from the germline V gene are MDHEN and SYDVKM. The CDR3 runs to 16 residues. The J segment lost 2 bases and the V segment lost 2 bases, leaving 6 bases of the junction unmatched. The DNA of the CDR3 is TGTGCCAGCAGTTTAGGGGACAGGGTGAGGCAAGAGACCCAGTACTTC. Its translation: CASSLGDRVRQETQYF.

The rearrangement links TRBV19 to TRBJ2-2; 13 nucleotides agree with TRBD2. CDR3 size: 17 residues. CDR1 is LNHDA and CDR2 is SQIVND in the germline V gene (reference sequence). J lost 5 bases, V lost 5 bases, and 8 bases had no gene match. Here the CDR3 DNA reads TGTGCCAGTAGTTACAGGGGACTAGCGGGACGGACCGGGGAGCTGTTTTTT. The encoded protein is CASSYRGLAGRTGELFF.

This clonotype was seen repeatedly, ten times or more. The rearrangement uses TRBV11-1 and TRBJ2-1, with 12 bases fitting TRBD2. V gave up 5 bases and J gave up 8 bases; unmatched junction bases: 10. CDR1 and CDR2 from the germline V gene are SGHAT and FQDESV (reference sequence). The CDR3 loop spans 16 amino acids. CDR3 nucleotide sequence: TGTGCCAGCAGCCTAATGACTAGCGGGAGCGGCTATGAGCAGTTCTTC. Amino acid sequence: CASSLMTSGSGYEQFF.

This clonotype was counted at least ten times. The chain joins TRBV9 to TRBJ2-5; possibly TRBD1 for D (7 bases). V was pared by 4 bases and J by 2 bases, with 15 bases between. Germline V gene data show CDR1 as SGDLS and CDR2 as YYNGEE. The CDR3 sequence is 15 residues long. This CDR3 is CASSPGGTDQETQYF. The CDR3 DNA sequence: TGTGCCAGCAGCCCCGGAGGGACAGATCAAGAGACCCAGTACTTC.

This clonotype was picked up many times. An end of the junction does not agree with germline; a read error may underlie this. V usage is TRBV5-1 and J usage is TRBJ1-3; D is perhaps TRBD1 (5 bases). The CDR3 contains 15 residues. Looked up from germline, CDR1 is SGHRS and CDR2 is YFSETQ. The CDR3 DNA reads TGTGCCAGCAGCTTAGAGGGGAGCTCTGGAAACACCATATATTTT. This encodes CASSLEGSSGNTIYF.

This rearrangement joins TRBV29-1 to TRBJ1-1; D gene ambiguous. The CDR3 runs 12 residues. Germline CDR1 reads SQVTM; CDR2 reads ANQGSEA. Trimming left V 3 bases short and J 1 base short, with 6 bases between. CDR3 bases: TGCAGCGTTGATGCGGCGAACACTGAAGCTTTCTTT. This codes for CSVDAANTEAFF.

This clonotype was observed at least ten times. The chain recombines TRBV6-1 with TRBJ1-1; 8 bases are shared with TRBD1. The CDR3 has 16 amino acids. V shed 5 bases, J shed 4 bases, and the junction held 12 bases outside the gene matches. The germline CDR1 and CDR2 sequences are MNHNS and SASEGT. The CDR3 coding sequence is TGTGCCAGCAGTCTTTACAGGGGGTGGGAGATCACTGAAGCTTTCTTT. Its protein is CASSLYRGWEITEAFF.